This T cell receptor beta chain comes out of a study of T cell repertoires in cytomegalovirus infection (dated by TCRdb to between 2019 and 2020). With respect to the entire study: Donor HLA type was relevant to the analysis, as public TCR beta signatures indicated carriage of CMV infection together with the matching HLA type.

TCRdb names Illumina HiSeq 1500 as the instrument used. The public reads were run again by TCRdb, first through fastp at Q25 and then through MiXCR, and only productive beta chains were kept. Each CDR3 protein gets just one entry, which takes the most common genes and DNA from the rows behind it. Across this sample there are just over 150,000 distinct CDR3 sequences, with 20% to 30% seen only once. The ten largest clones take up approximately 10% of the sample. Overall results and qualifications from the work: In both this cohort and an independent cohort of some 350 donors, the cumulative frequency of public TCR beta family members distinguished carriers of CMV infection plus the relevant HLA type. In the ex vivo response, HLA-C-restricted CMV-specific TCR beta clonotypes were dominant, and in two of eight donors the single most frequent clonotype came from this HLA-C-restricted group.

In regard to this clonotype: Its specific antigen is unknown. No much larger clonotype is one base removed from it; base qualities were not supplied.

CDR1 and CDR2 were assigned from the germline V gene as MDHEN and SYDVKM. From the cysteine up to the phenylalanine, the CDR3 has a length of 15 residues. The CDR3 DNA has 45 bases and is translated from base 1. Between the V and J ends, shortened by 6 bases and 0 bases respectively, the junction contains 14 bases. The chain uses TRBV28 and TRBJ1-1; matching of 5 bases hints at TRBD1 as the D gene. The source is a human donor in good health (CMV status not recorded). Some clones in this sample may be carry-over from other donors' samples. Input material: PBMCs. The DNA reads as follows: TGTGCCAGCAGGCCGTTGGGACGGATGAACACTGAAGCTTTCTTT. It is translated as CASRPLGRMNTEAFF.